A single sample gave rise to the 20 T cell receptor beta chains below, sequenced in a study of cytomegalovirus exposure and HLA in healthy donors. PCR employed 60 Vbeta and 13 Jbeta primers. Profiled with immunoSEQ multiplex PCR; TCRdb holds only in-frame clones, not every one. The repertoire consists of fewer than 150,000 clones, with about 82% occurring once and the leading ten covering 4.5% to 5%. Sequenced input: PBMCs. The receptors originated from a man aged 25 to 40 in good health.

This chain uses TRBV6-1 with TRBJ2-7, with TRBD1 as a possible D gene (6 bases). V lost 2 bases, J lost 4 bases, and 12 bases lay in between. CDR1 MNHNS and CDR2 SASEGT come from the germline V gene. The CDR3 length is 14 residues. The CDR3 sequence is CASSELGTPYEQYF. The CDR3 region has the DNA TGTGCCAGCAGTGAACTAGGGACACCTTACGAGCAGTACTTC.

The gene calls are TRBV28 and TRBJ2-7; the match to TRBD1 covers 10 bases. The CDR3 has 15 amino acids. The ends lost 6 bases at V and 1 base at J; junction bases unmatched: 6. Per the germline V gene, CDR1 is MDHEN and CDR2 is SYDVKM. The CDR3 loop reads CASRAPGQGSYEQYF. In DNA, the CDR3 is TGTGCCAGCAGGGCGCCGGGACAGGGGTCCTACGAGCAGTACTTC.

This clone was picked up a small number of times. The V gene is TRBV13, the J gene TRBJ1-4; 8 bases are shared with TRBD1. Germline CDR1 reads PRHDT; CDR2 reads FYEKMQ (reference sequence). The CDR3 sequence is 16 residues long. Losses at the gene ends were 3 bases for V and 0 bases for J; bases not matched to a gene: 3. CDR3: CASSLYRGATNEKLFF. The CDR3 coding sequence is TGTGCCAGCAGCTTGTACAGGGGGGCAACTAATGAAAAACTGTTTTTT.

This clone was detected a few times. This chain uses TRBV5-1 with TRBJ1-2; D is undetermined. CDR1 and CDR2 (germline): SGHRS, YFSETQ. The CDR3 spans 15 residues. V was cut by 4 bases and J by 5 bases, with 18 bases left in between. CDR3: CASSAGSVRAYGYTF. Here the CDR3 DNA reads TGCGCCAGCAGCGCCGGTAGCGTGCGGGCTTATGGCTACACCTTC.

The CDR3 region has the DNA TGTGCCAGCAGCTCCCACACTAGCAGCTACGAGCAGTACTTC. Residues: CASSSHTSSYEQYF. The rearrangement links TRBV5-4 to TRBJ2-7, with D possibly matching TRBD2 (6 bases). This CDR3 comprises 14 residues. Germline CDR1 reads SGHNT; CDR2 reads YYREEE (reference sequence). The V end was cut by 3 bases, the J end by 3 bases, with 13 bases between.

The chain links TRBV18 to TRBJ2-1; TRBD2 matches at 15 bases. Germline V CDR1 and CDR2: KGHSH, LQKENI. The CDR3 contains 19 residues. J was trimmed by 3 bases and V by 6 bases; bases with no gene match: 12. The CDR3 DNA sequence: TGTGCCAGCTCTTCATGGCGGACTAGCGGGAGGGCCGACTACAATGAGCAGTTCTTC. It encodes CASSSWRTSGRADYNEQFF. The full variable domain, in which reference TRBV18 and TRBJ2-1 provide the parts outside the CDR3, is NAGVMQNPRHLVRRRGQEARLRCSPMKGHSHVYWYRQLPEEGLKFMVYLQKENIIDESGMPKERFSAEFPKEGPSILRIQQVVRGDSAAYFCASSSWRTSGRADYNEQFFGPGTRLTVL.

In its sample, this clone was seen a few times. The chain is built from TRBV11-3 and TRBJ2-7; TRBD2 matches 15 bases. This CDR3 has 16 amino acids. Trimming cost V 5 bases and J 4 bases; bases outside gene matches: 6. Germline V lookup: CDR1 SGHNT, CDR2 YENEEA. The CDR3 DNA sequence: TGTGCCAGCAGCCCTGGACTAGCGGGAGGGATGTACGAGCAGTACTTC. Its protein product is CASSPGLAGGMYEQYF.

The CDR3 DNA reads TGTGCCAGCAGTTTATGGACAGGGGGCCGGCAGTACTTC. Its translation: CASSLWTGGRQYF. The chain joins TRBV28 to TRBJ2-7; 10 nucleotides match TRBD1. CDR1 and CDR2 (germline): MDHEN, SYDVKM. CDR3 size: 13 residues. After removal of 0 bases from V and 9 bases from J, the junction contained 2 bases not matched to a gene. The full variable domain, with the rest looked up from reference TRBV28 and TRBJ2-7, is DVKVTQSSRYLVKRTGEKVFLECVQDMDHENMFWYRQDPGLGLRLIYFSYDVKMKEKGDIPEGYSVSREKKERFSLILESASTNQTSMYLCASSLWTGGRQYFGPGTRLTVT.

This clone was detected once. As DNA, the CDR3 is TGCGCCAGCAGTCAATCCGAGGTATCCACTGAAGCTTTCTTT. It translates to CASSQSEVSTEAFF. The rearrangement joins TRBV23-1 to TRBJ1-1; D unresolved. TRBV23-1 qualifies as an ORF whose function is uncertain. The CDR3 is 14 residues long. Trimming took off 0 bases at V and 4 bases at J, with 9 bases between the two ends.

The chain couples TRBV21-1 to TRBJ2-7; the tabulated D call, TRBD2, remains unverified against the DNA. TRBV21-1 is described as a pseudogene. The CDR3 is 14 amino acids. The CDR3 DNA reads TGTGCCAGCAGCAAAGTGTCGGTTTGGTACGAGCAGTACTTC. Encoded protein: CASSKVSVWYEQYF.

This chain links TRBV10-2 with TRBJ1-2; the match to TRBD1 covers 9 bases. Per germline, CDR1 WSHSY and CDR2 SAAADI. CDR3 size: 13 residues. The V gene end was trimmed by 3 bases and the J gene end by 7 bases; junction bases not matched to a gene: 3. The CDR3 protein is CASSDLTGGGYTF. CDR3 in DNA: TGCGCCAGCAGTGATTTGACAGGGGGTGGCTACACCTTC.

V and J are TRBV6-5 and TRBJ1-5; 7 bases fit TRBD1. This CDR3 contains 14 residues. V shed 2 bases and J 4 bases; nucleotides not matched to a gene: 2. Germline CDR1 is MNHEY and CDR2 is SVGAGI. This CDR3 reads CASSYDRVNQPQHF. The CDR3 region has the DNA TGTGCCAGCAGTTACGACAGGGTAAATCAGCCCCAGCATTTT.

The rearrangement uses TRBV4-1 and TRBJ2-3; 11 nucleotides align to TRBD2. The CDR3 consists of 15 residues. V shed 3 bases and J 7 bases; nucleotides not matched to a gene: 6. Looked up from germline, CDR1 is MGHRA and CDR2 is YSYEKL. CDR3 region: CASSHRGLADNTQYF. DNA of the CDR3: TGCGCCAGCAGCCATAGGGGACTAGCGGACAATACGCAGTATTTT.

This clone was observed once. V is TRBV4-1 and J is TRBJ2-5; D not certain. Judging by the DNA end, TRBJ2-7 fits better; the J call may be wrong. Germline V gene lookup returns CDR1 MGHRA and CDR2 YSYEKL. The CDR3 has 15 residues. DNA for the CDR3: TGCGCCAGCAGCCTCCTATTTACAGTCCCCTACGAGCAGTACTTC. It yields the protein CASSLLFTVPYEQYF.

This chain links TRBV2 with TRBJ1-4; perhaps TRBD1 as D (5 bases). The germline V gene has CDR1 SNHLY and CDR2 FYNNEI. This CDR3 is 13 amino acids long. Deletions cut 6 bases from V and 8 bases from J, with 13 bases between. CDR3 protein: CASRQDIGEKLFF. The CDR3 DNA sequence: TGTGCCAGCAGGCAGGACATCGGGGAAAAACTGTTTTTT.

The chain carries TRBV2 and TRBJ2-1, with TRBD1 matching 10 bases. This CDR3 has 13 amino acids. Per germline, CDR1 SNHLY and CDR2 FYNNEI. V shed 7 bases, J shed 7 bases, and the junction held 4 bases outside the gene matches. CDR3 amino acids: CASTGQGFNEQFF. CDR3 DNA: TGTGCCAGCACGGGACAGGGGTTTAATGAGCAGTTCTTC.

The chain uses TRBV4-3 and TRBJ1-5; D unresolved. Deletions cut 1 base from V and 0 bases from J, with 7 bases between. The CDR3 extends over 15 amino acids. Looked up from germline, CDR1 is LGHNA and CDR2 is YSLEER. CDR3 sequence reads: CASSQVSGSNQPQHF. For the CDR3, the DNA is TGCGCCAGCAGCCAAGTTTCCGGTAGCAATCAGCCCCAGCATTTT.

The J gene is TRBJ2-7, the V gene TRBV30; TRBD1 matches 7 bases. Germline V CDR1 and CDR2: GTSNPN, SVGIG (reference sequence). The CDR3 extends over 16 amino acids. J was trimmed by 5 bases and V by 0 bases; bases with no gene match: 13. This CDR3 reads CAWSVRQGLPWNEQYF. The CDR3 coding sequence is TGTGCCTGGAGTGTCAGACAGGGCCTCCCTTGGAACGAGCAGTACTTC.

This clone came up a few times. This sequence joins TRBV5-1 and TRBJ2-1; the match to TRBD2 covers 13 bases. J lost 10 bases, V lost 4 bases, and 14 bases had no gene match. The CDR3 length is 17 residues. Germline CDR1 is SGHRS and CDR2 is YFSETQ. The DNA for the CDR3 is TGCGCCAGCAGCGGGGGGGCCGGACTAGCGGGAGTTGACGAGCAGTTCTTC. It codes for CASSGGAGLAGVDEQFF.

The DNA for the CDR3 is TGTGCCAGCGACAGGGATAGCAATCAGCCCCAGCATTTT. Protein sequence: CASDRDSNQPQHF. This chain connects TRBV2 to TRBJ1-5; 7 bases match TRBD1. The germline V gene has CDR1 SNHLY and CDR2 FYNNEI. With V trimmed by 8 bases and J by 0 bases, 1 base remained unmatched. There are 13 residues in the CDR3.